This T cell receptor beta chain was obtained from a study of cytomegalovirus exposure and HLA in healthy donors. Germline loops: CDR1 SGHDT, CDR2 YYEEEE. V was clipped by 4 bases and J by 2 bases; unmatched bases: 6. The CDR3 extends over 14 amino acids. The study ran its PCR with 60 Vbeta and 13 Jbeta primers. Produced via immunoSEQ multiplex PCR; TCRdb's table is partial and in-frame only. The sample yields about 170,000 clones, around 80% seen once. Points from the study as a whole: Sequencing depth across donors, presence/absence analyses assumed, was roughly uniform. Researchers reported in a later analysis that a missense DCLRE1C variant was tied to TCR beta V- and J-gene trimming. In the analysis, some V segments, TRBV6-2 and TRBV6-3 included, were excluded as indistinguishable.

Regarding this clone: Its antigen is currently unknown.

The source material was PBMCs. This receptor was identified in a young woman in good health and CMV-seropositive. V usage is TRBV5-6 and J usage is TRBJ2-7; 7 bases are a match to TRBD2. CDR3 nucleotide sequence: TGTGCCAGCAGCCCCGGACTAGGAGCCTACGAGCAGTACTTC. This codes for CASSPGLGAYEQYF.